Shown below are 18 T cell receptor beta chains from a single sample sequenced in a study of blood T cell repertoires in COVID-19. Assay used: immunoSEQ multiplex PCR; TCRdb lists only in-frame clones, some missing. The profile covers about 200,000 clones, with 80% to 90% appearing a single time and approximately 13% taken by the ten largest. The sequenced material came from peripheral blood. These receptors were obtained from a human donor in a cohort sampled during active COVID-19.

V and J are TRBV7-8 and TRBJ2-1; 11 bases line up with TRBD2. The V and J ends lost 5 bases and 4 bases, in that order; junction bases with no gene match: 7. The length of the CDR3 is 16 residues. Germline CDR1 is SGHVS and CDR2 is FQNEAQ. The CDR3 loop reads CASSPRGLAEYNEQFF. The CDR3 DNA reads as TGTGCCAGCAGCCCACGGGGACTAGCGGAATACAATGAGCAGTTCTTC.

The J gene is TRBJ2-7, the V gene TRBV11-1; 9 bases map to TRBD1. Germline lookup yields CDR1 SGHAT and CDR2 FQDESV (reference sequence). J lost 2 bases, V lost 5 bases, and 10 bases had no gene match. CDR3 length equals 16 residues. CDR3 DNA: TGTGCCAGCAGCCATCCGGGGACAGGGTTAACCTACGAGCAGTACTTC. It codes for CASSHPGTGLTYEQYF.

The CDR3 DNA follows: TGTGCCAGCAGCTTGGTCGGCGAGCAGTACTTC. Translating gives CASSLVGEQYF. This chain uses TRBV5-5 with TRBJ2-7; no definite D call. The CDR3 totals 11 residues. V lost 0 bases to trimming and J lost 6 bases, with 4 bases between them. The germline V gene has CDR1 SGHKS and CDR2 YYEKEE (reference sequence).

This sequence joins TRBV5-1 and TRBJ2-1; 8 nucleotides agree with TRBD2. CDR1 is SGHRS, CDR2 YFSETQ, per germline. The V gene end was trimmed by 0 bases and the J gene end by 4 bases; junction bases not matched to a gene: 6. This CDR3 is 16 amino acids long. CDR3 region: CASSLGTGGLYNEQFF. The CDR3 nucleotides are TGCGCCAGCAGCTTGGGTACGGGAGGGCTTTACAATGAGCAGTTCTTC.

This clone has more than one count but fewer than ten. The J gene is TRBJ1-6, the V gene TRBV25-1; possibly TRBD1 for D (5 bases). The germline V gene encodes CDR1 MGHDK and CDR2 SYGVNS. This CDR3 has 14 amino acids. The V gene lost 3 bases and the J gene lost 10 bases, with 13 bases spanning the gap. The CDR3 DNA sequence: TGTGCCAGCAGTGATGCAGGGCACTACTCACCCCTCCACTTT. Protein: CASSDAGHYSPLHF.

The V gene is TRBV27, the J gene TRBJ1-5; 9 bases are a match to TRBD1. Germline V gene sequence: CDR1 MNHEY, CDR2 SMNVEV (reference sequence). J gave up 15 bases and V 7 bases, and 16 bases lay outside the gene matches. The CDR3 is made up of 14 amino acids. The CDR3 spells CASTPGTGPNRWHF. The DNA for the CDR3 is TGTGCCAGCACTCCCGGGACAGGGCCCAATCGATGGCATTTT.

In DNA form, the CDR3 reads TGTGCCAGTACCCATAGGGGGACAGCAACTAATGAAAAACTGTTTTTT. Residues: CASTHRGTATNEKLFF. The chain combines TRBV19 with TRBJ1-4; 7 nucleotides match TRBD1. Losses at the gene ends were 7 bases for V and 0 bases for J; bases not matched to a gene: 8. Germline loops: CDR1 LNHDA, CDR2 SQIVND (reference sequence). The CDR3 is 16 amino acids.

The chain's CDR3 is CASSQDCGPAGKLFF. CDR3 sequence (DNA): TGTGCCAGCAGCCAAGATTGTGGGCCGGCTGGAAAACTGTTTTTT. The chain joins TRBV3-1 (or the pseudogene TRBV3-2) to TRBJ1-4; D gene ambiguous. Per the germline V gene, CDR1 is LGHDT and CDR2 is YNNKEL (reference sequence). The V end was cut by 0 bases, the J end by 10 bases, with 15 bases between. The CDR3 is made up of 15 amino acids.

The CDR3 DNA is TGTGCCAGCTCACCACCGTTAACTGTGCGAACCAATGAGCAGTTCTTC. Amino acid sequence: CASSPPLTVRTNEQFF. The chain carries TRBV18 and TRBJ2-1; D unclear. The V gene's germline CDR1 is KGHSH and CDR2 LQKENI. The V gene lost 0 bases and the J gene lost 6 bases, with 15 bases spanning the gap. This CDR3 is built from 16 residues.

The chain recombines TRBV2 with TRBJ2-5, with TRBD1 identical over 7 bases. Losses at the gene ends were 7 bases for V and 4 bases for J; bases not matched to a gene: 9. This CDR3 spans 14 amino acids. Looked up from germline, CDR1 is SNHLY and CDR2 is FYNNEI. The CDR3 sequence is CASKPTGFTETQYF. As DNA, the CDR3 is TGTGCCAGCAAACCGACAGGGTTCACAGAGACCCAGTACTTC.

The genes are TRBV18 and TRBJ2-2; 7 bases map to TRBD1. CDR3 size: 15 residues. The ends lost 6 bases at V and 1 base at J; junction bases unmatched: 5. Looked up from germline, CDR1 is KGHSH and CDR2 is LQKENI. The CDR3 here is CASSPDRLNTGELFF. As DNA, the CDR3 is TGTGCCAGCTCCCCGGACAGGTTGAACACCGGGGAGCTGTTTTTT.

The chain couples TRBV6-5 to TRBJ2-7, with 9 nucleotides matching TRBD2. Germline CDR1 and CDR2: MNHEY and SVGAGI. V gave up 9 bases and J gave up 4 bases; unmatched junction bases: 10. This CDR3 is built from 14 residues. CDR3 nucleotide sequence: TGTGCCAGTTCACTCGCGGGAGGGCCTTACGAGCAGTACTTC. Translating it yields CASSLAGGPYEQYF.

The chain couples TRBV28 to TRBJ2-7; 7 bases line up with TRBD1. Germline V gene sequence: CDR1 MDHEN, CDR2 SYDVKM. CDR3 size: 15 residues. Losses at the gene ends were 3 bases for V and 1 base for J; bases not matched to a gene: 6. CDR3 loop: CASSLGTVESYEQYF. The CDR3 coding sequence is TGTGCCAGCAGTTTGGGGACAGTTGAATCCTACGAGCAGTACTTC.

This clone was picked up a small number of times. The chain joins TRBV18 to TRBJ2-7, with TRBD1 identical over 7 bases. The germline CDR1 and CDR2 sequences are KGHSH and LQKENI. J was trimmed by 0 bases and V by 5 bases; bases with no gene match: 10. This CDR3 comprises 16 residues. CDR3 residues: CASSTDRVVSSYEQYF. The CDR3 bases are TGTGCCAGCTCAACCGACAGGGTGGTGAGCTCCTACGAGCAGTACTTC.

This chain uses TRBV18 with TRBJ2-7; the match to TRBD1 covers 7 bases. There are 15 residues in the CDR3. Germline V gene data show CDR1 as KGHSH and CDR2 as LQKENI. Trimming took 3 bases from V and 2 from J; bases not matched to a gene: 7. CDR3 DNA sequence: TGTGCCAGCTCACCCAGACAGGGACCAACCTACGAGCAGTACTTC. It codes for CASSPRQGPTYEQYF.

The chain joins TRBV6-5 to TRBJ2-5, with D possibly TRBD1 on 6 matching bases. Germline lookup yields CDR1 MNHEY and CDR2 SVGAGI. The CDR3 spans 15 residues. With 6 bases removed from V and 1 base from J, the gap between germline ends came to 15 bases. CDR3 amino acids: CASSPAYRAQETQYF. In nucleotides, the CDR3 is TGTGCCAGCAGCCCAGCTTACAGGGCCCAAGAGACCCAGTACTTC.

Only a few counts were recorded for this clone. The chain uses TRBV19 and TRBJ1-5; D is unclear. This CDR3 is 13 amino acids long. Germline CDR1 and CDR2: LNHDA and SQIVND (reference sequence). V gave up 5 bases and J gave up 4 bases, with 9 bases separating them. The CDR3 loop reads CASSHPGNQPQHF. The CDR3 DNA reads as TGTGCCAGTAGTCATCCGGGAAATCAGCCCCAGCATTTT.

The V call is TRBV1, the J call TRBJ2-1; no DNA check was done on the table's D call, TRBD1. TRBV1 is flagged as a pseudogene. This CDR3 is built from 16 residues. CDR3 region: CTSSQGVAGLYNEQFF. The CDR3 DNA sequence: TGCACCAGCAGCCAAGGGGTTGCAGGGCTCTACAATGAGCAGTTCTTC.